This T cell receptor (beta chain) comes out of a study of shared clonotypes between healthy human individuals. Regarding the study as a whole: Generally, estimated richness proved larger in naive subsets than it did in memory subsets.

The V end lost 2 bases, the J end lost 4 bases, and 23 bases lay between the germline ends. The length of the CDR3 is 19 residues. Germline CDR1 and CDR2: LGHNA and YNFKEQ. Generated by immunoSEQ multiplex PCR, the TCRdb table keeps only in-frame clones and is missing some. The data show some 2,500,000 clones, 85% to 95% seen once. Turning to this clone: Its antigen is not known.

Sequences were obtained from naive CD4+ T cells from PBMCs. Subset given: CD45RA+ positively selected. The receptor was derived from a man aged 18 to 35 in good health. Some clones in this sample may be carry-over from other donors' samples. The gene calls are TRBV4-2 and TRBJ1-4, with D perhaps TRBD1 (6 bases). Here the CDR3 reads CASSQRIYDRQVHNEKLFF. CDR3 nucleotide sequence: TGTGCCAGCAGCCAACGTATATACGACCGACAGGTCCATAATGAAAAACTGTTTTTT.